This TCR beta chain was found in a study of shared clonotypes between healthy human individuals. Study results and caveats: A handful of donors showed sharing of around 5% of naive CD4 clonotypes.

Regarding this clone: Its antigen remains unknown.

This table comes from immunoSEQ multiplex PCR, and its TCRdb copy is limited to in-frame clones, with some not included. The sample yields a few hundred thousand clones, 95% to 98% seen once. V was cut by 3 bases and J by 6 bases, with 8 bases left in between. Per the germline V gene, CDR1 is DFQATT and CDR2 is SNEGSKA (reference sequence). The CDR3 is 11 residues long. The receptor was isolated from a woman younger than 45 in good health. V is TRBV20-1 and J is TRBJ1-1; D is unclear. Sequencing was done on a sample of naive CD4+ T cells sorted from blood. Subset of the sample: CD45RA+ positively selected. Written as DNA, the CDR3 is TGCAGTGCTAGTTCCGGTTCTGAAGCTTTCTTT. Translation: CSASSGSEAFF.